What follows are 14 T cell receptor beta chains derived from one specimen sequenced in a study of cytomegalovirus exposure and HLA in healthy donors. It was with 60 Vbeta and 13 Jbeta primers that the PCR ran. Sequenced by immunoSEQ multiplex PCR; TCRdb stores in-frame clones only, minus some. The sample carries 150,000 to 200,000 clones, about 80% recorded once. The sample comprised PBMCs. The receptors were sampled from a man between 18 and 35 years old in good health and CMV-seronegative.

The chain recombines TRBV7-3 with TRBJ2-5; TRBD1 might be the D (5 bases). CDR1 and CDR2 (germline): SGHTA, FQGTGA. The CDR3 runs 16 residues. V was cut by 5 bases and J by 5 bases, with 21 bases left in between. The CDR3 nucleotides read TGTGCCAGCAGCCTAGAGCGTATTATGGGGCGGGAGACCCAGTACTTC. It encodes CASSLERIMGRETQYF.

V is TRBV27 and J is TRBJ2-7, with D possibly TRBD1 on 6 matching bases. Germline CDR1 MNHEY, CDR2 SMNVEV (reference sequence). This CDR3 has 16 amino acids. Deletions cut 5 bases from V and 2 bases from J, with 19 bases between. The CDR3 nucleotides are TGTGCCAGCAGTCCGTCGATCGGGACAAGGACCTACGAGCAGTACTTC. Its translation: CASSPSIGTRTYEQYF.

V usage is TRBV30 and J usage is TRBJ1-1; D not certain. Germline assignment: CDR1 GTSNPN and CDR2 SVGIG (reference sequence). Trimming took 2 bases from V and 7 from J, leaving 11 bases between them. This CDR3 has 12 residues. The CDR3 DNA sequence: TGTGCCTGGAGTCAAGGCGGATTTGAAGCTTTCTTT. Translation: CAWSQGGFEAFF. The complete variable domain, with remaining parts taken from reference TRBV30 and TRBJ1-1, reads SQTIHQWPATLVQPVGSPLSLECTVEGTSNPNLYWYRQAAGRGLQLLFYSVGIGQISSEVPQNLSASRPQDRQFILSSKKLLLSDSGFYLCAWSQGGFEAFFGQGTRLTVV.

The chain uses TRBV18 and TRBJ2-7; weak D call: TRBD1 (6 bases). Germline lookup yields CDR1 KGHSH and CDR2 LQKENI. V was trimmed by 4 bases and J by 4 bases, leaving 14 bases between them. CDR3 length equals 14 residues. CDR3 sequence: CASSRQGKIYEQYF. The CDR3 nucleotides are TGTGCCAGCTCACGGCAGGGGAAAATTTACGAGCAGTACTTC.

This chain's CDR3 is CASSPTAMGARTYEQYF. The CDR3 coding sequence is TGTGCCAGCAGCCCCACTGCAATGGGGGCGCGGACCTACGAGCAGTACTTC. V is TRBV11-2 and J is TRBJ2-7; tentative D call: TRBD1 (6 bases). Germline CDR1 is SGHAT and CDR2 is FQNNGV. Between the trimmed V and J ends, which lost 5 bases and 2 bases, there was a span of 22 bases. The CDR3 consists of 17 residues.

The chain recombines TRBV2 with TRBJ1-4; 10 bases are a match to TRBD1. The CDR3 consists of 15 residues. Germline V gene data show CDR1 as SNHLY and CDR2 as FYNNEI. J gave up 8 bases and V 5 bases, and 8 bases lay outside the gene matches. This CDR3 is CASSPPGQGNEKLFF. CDR3 DNA sequence: TGTGCCAGCAGTCCCCCGGGACAGGGGAACGAAAAACTGTTTTTT.

The V gene is TRBV7-9, the J gene TRBJ2-3, with 8 bases lining up with TRBD2. Germline CDR1 reads SEHNR; CDR2 reads FQNEAQ (reference sequence). The CDR3 runs to 16 residues. After removal of 2 bases from V and 4 bases from J, the junction contained 8 bases not matched to a gene. The CDR3 DNA follows: TGTGCCAGCAGCTTACTTCTGGCGGGAGGCCCAGATACGCAGTATTTT. Encoded protein: CASSLLLAGGPDTQYF.

The chain has TRBV29-1 and TRBJ1-3; D might be TRBD1 (5 bases). V was shortened by 4 bases and J by 3 bases, with 7 bases between the two germline ends. The germline V gene has CDR1 SQVTM and CDR2 ANQGSEA. CDR3 length: 12 amino acids. CDR3 loop: CSVVDNGNTIYF. DNA for the CDR3: TGCAGCGTTGTGGACAATGGAAACACCATATATTTT.

The chain is built from TRBV6-5 and TRBJ2-5; 7 nucleotides match TRBD2. The DNA end lines up better with TRBJ2-7; the J call may be wrong. Germline V gene data show CDR1 as MNHEY and CDR2 as SVGAGI. The CDR3 extends over 15 amino acids. The CDR3 loop reads CASRMGGIGLYEQYF. The CDR3 nucleotides read TGTGCCAGCAGGATGGGGGGGATCGGACTCTACGAGCAGTACTTC.

The CDR3 nucleotides are TGTGCCAGCAGTTCCCTCGGAGGGGGGGGTGAAGCTTTCTTT. Translation: CASSSLGGGGEAFF. This chain links TRBV27 with TRBJ1-1, with D maybe TRBD1 (6 bases). Trimming left V 4 bases short and J 7 bases short, with 16 bases between. The germline V gene encodes CDR1 MNHEY and CDR2 SMNVEV (reference sequence). The CDR3 is 14 residues long.

As regards this clone: The sample contains more than one DNA sequence encoding this CDR3. V gene TRBV5-1 combines with J gene TRBJ2-5; weak D call: TRBD2 (5 bases). Germline CDR1 SGHRS, CDR2 YFSETQ. V gave up 0 bases and J gave up 5 bases, with 5 bases separating them. The length of the CDR3 is 12 residues. The CDR3: CASSLAGETQYF. In DNA form, the CDR3 reads TGCGCCAGCAGCTTGGCGGGGGAGACCCAGTACTTC.

The genes are TRBV30 and TRBJ2-3; D perhaps matches TRBD1 (5 bases). The CDR3 spans 14 residues. From germline, CDR1 is GTSNPN and CDR2 SVGIG (reference sequence). Between the trimmed V and J ends, which lost 0 bases and 1 base, there was a span of 8 bases. This chain's CDR3 is CAWSVGRGTDTQYF. The CDR3 coding sequence is TGTGCCTGGAGTGTAGGCAGGGGCACAGATACGCAGTATTTT.

The chain employs TRBV6-6 and TRBJ2-7, with a tentative D call TRBD1 (5 bases). The CDR3 extends over 15 amino acids. The ends were cut back, 6 bases at V and 4 bases at J, with 19 bases in the middle. Germline values: CDR1 MNHNY, CDR2 SVGAGI (reference sequence). CDR3 DNA sequence: TGTGCCAGCAGACATGACAGAATTGAAATTTACGAGCAGTACTTC. Translating gives CASRHDRIEIYEQYF.

The V gene is TRBV18, the J gene TRBJ1-2; D is possibly TRBD1 (6 bases). Germline V gene sequence: CDR1 KGHSH, CDR2 LQKENI. The germline V and J ends were trimmed by 2 bases and 8 bases, with 18 bases remaining between them. This CDR3 contains 15 residues. The CDR3 DNA reads TGTGCCAGCTCACCAACCGACCGGGGGGCTGTAGGCTACACCTTC. This gives the protein CASSPTDRGAVGYTF.